These 19 T cell receptor beta chains were sequenced from one sample in a study of shared clonotypes between healthy human individuals (TCRdb year 2020). Libraries were made using the immunoSEQ multiplex PCR assay. TCRdb took this table from immuneACCESS and kept in-frame rearrangements with V and J called. Such tables lack part of the clones; where checked against another copy, unresolved V genes explain under half of the gap, and the rest is unexplained. Recorded for this sample are approximately 460,000 clones; more than 70% of them occurred a single time. The biggest ten clones account for 12% of the sample. Sequencing used PBMCs. The receptors derive from a woman aged 40-49 years in good health. Some clones in this sample may be carry-over from other donors' samples.

The rearrangement joins TRBV7-2 to TRBJ2-3; TRBD1 matches at 9 bases. Unmatched junction bases numbered 12, after V lost 2 bases and J lost 3 bases. CDR1 is SGHTA, CDR2 FQGNSA, per germline. The CDR3 runs to 18 residues. The CDR3 protein is CASSLTSPKDRGTDTQYF. The CDR3 DNA reads TGTGCCAGCAGCTTAACGTCTCCTAAGGACAGGGGAACAGATACGCAGTATTTT.

The V call is TRBV7-8, the J call TRBJ2-3; 12 bases align to TRBD2. Unmatched junction bases numbered 8, after V lost 5 bases and J lost 5 bases. The V gene's germline CDR1 is SGHVS and CDR2 FQNEAQ. The CDR3 loop spans 16 amino acids. CDR3 residues: CASSLRTSGNIDTQYF. CDR3 DNA sequence: TGTGCCAGCAGCCTCCGGACTAGCGGGAATATAGATACGCAGTATTTT.

This clone was observed a handful of times. This chain joins TRBV27 and TRBJ1-4; D is unclear. The CDR3 length is 18 residues. Trimming cost V 4 bases and J 5 bases, with 23 bases left between them. The germline V gene encodes CDR1 MNHEY and CDR2 SMNVEV (reference sequence). The CDR3 here is CASSSLRVGSLTNEKLFF. The CDR3, as DNA: TGTGCCAGCAGTTCCCTTAGGGTTGGGTCTCTTACGAATGAAAAACTGTTTTTT.

The CDR3 nucleotides read TGTGCCAGCAGCTTGGGCGAGACAGGGGGGATTTGGGCTTTCTTT. Residues: CASSLGETGGIWAFF. The V gene is TRBV5-6, the J gene TRBJ1-1; 9 bases line up with TRBD1. Unmatched junction bases numbered 11, after V lost 0 bases and J lost 11 bases. The CDR3 is 15 residues long. The germline V gene has CDR1 SGHDT and CDR2 YYEEEE.

This clone was observed a single time. This sequence joins TRBV18 and TRBJ2-1; 7 bases map to TRBD2. The germline V gene has CDR1 KGHSH and CDR2 LQKENI. The CDR3 covers 15 residues. V lost 3 bases, J lost 7 bases, and 9 bases stayed unmatched. The CDR3 sequence: CASSPRAGEGNEQFF. The CDR3 coding sequence is TGTGCCAGCTCACCTAGGGCGGGAGAGGGTAATGAGCAGTTCTTC. The variable domain in full, with the rest retrieved from reference TRBV18 and TRBJ2-1, is NAGVMQNPRHLVRRRGQEARLRCSPMKGHSHVYWYRQLPEEGLKFMVYLQKENIIDESGMPKERFSAEFPKEGPSILRIQQVVRGDSAAYFCASSPRAGEGNEQFFGPGTRLTVL.

The chain recombines TRBV5-4 with TRBJ1-4, with 8 bases aligning to TRBD1. The CDR3 is 14 amino acids. The V and J ends lost 3 bases and 6 bases, in that order; junction bases with no gene match: 4. Germline V gene lookup returns CDR1 SGHNT and CDR2 YYREEE (reference sequence). DNA of the CDR3: TGTGCCAGCAGCTCAGGACAGGGATATGAAAAACTGTTTTTT. Translating it yields CASSSGQGYEKLFF.

Comments on this clone: Other DNA sequences in the sample encode the same CDR3. This sequence joins TRBV5-4 and TRBJ2-1, with 7 nucleotides matching TRBD1. Trimming took 0 bases from V and 2 from J; bases not matched to a gene: 2. The CDR3 has 15 amino acids. Germline V CDR1 and CDR2: SGHNT, YYREEE (reference sequence). As DNA, the CDR3 is TGTGCCAGCAGCTTGGGGACAGGCCCCTACAATGAGCAGTTCTTC. Its protein product is CASSLGTGPYNEQFF.

The chain has TRBV4-1 and TRBJ2-1; 8 bases match TRBD2. The CDR3 extends over 19 amino acids. Germline-derived CDR1 and CDR2 are MGHRA and YSYEKL. The V gene end was trimmed by 0 bases and the J gene end by 6 bases; junction bases not matched to a gene: 16. CDR3 bases: TGCGCCAGCAGCCAAGACGGGGGGCGCGGAGCGGGAGTTCCCAATGAGCAGTTCTTC. Translating it yields CASSQDGGRGAGVPNEQFF.

The chain uses TRBV20-1 and TRBJ2-7, with unresolved D. The J call may be incorrect, as the DNA end agrees better with TRBJ2-1. The length of the CDR3 is 11 residues. The germline CDR1 and CDR2 sequences are DFQATT and SNEGSKA (reference sequence). Written as DNA, the CDR3 is TGCAGTGCTCAAAACTACAATGAGCAGTTCTTC. Protein sequence: CSAQNYNEQFF.

The V and J genes are TRBV7-9 and TRBJ2-1; 8 nucleotides agree with TRBD2. J lost 3 bases, V lost 5 bases, and 9 bases had no gene match. The germline gives CDR1 SEHNR, CDR2 FQNEAQ (reference sequence). This CDR3 is built from 16 residues. CDR3 DNA: TGTGCCAGCAGCCCCATACCCGGGACTAGCTACAATGAGCAGTTCTTC. This encodes CASSPIPGTSYNEQFF.

This clone was counted many times. The chain is built from TRBV27 and TRBJ2-7; the match to TRBD2 covers 12 bases. Germline V gene sequence: CDR1 MNHEY, CDR2 SMNVEV (reference sequence). With V trimmed by 6 bases and J by 6 bases, 9 bases remained unmatched. The CDR3 spans 15 residues. CDR3 nucleotide sequence: TGTGCCAGCAGGCCCGGACTAGCGGGAACTTCCGAGCAGTACTTC. This encodes CASRPGLAGTSEQYF.

Only a few counts were recorded for this clone. This chain uses TRBV5-1 with TRBJ2-1; D may be TRBD1 or TRBD2 (5 bases each). CDR3 length: 13 amino acids. The germline gives CDR1 SGHRS, CDR2 YFSETQ. The V and J ends lost 2 bases and 9 bases respectively, with 12 bases between them. The CDR3 reads CASSFYTRGEQFF. The CDR3 DNA follows: TGCGCCAGCAGCTTTTATACTAGGGGTGAGCAGTTCTTC. Based on the CDR3 plus reference TRBV5-1 and TRBJ2-1, the full variable domain is KAGVTQTPRYLIKTRGQQVTLSCSPISGHRSVSWYQQTPGQGLQFLFEYFSETQRNKGNFPGRFSGRQFSNSRSEMNVSTLELGDSALYLCASSFYTRGEQFFGPGTRLTVL.

This clone occurred once. The rearrangement uses TRBV28 and TRBJ2-3, with 8 bases identical to TRBD2. The germline V gene has CDR1 MDHEN and CDR2 SYDVKM. The CDR3 loop spans 16 amino acids. V shed 5 bases and J 4 bases; nucleotides not matched to a gene: 11. CDR3 nucleotides: TGTGCCAGCAGTCCCCATGGAGCGGGAGAATCAGATACGCAGTATTTT. Residues: CASSPHGAGESDTQYF.

V and J are TRBV7-2 and TRBJ2-7; 8 bases align to TRBD1. V dropped 5 bases and J dropped 2; count of bases not matched to a gene: 11. The CDR3 consists of 16 residues. In germline, CDR1 is SGHTA, CDR2 FQGNSA. CDR3 amino acids: CASSQGRTGSPYEQYF. In DNA form, the CDR3 reads TGTGCCAGCAGCCAGGGGCGGACAGGGAGTCCCTACGAGCAGTACTTC.

This clone was observed a few times. This chain joins TRBV28 and TRBJ1-2; D is perhaps TRBD1 (6 bases). The germline V gene has CDR1 MDHEN and CDR2 SYDVKM. V lost 10 bases and J 8 bases, leaving 14 bases between the germline ends. The CDR3 consists of 11 residues. The CDR3 loop is CATQGGLGYTF. The CDR3 DNA reads TGTGCCACCCAAGGGGGGTTGGGCTACACCTTC.

This chain's CDR3 is CASSPISPMRRENIQYF. In DNA, the CDR3 is TGTGCCAGCAGTCCAATATCCCCGATGCGGAGAGAAAACATTCAGTACTTC. The V and J genes are TRBV28 and TRBJ2-4, with D uncertain. Germline V lookup: CDR1 MDHEN, CDR2 SYDVKM. V was trimmed by 5 bases and J by 5 bases, leaving 22 bases between them. This CDR3 is 17 amino acids long.

To note about this clone: A junction boundary mismatches the germline segment, possibly from a read error. The chain combines TRBV7-7 with TRBJ1-5, with 8 bases aligning to TRBD1. The CDR3 consists of 14 residues. CDR1 and CDR2 from the germline V gene are SSHAT and FNYEAQ (reference sequence). CDR3 in amino acids: CASSQDRDNQPQHF. CDR3 nucleotide sequence: TGTGCTAGCAGCCAGGACAGGGACAATCAGCCCCAGCATTTT. The whole variable domain, remainder taken from reference TRBV7-7 and TRBJ1-5, is GAGVSQSPRYKVTKRGQDVTLRCDPISSHATLYWYQQALGQGPEFLTYFNYEAQPDKSGLPSDRFSAERPEGSISTLTIQRTEQRDSAMYRCASSQDRDNQPQHFGDGTRLSIL.

As DNA, the CDR3 is TGTGCCAGCAGCCTAGCGGGCTCCTACGAGCAGTACTTC. Its translation is CASSLAGSYEQYF. V is TRBV7-3 and J is TRBJ2-7, with 8 bases aligning to TRBD2. Germline assignment: CDR1 SGHTA and CDR2 FQGTGA. CDR3 size: 13 residues. V shed 5 bases and J 0 bases; nucleotides not matched to a gene: 0.

J is TRBJ2-4 and V is TRBV7-9, with D perhaps matching TRBD1 (7 bases). Germline lookup yields CDR1 SEHNR and CDR2 FQNEAQ (reference sequence). This CDR3 is built from 16 residues. V dropped 5 bases and J dropped 0 bases, with 14 bases sitting between them. Here the CDR3 reads CASSQAGQLAKNIQYF. The DNA for the CDR3 is TGTGCCAGCAGCCAGGCGGGACAGCTAGCCAAAAACATTCAGTACTTC.